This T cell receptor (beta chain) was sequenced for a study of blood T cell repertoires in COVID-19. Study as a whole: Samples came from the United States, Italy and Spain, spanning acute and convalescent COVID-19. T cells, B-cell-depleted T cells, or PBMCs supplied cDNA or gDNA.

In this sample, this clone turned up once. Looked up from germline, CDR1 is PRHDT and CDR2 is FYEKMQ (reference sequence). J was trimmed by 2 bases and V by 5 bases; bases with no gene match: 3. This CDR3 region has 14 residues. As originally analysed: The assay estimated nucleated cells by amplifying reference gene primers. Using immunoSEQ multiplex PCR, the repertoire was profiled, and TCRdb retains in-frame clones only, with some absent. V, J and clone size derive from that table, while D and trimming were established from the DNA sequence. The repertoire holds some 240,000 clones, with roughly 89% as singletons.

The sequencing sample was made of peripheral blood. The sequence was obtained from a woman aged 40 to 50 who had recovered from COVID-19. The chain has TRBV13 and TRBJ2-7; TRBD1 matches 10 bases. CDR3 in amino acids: CASSLGQGAYEQYF. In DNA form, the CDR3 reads TGTGCCAGCAGCCTCGGACAGGGGGCCTACGAGCAGTACTTC.